The clone carrying this TCR beta chain was seen at least ten times. Its antigen remains unknown. The sample is drawn from a study of early T cells in non-severe SARS-CoV-2 infection. Attachment of unique molecular identifiers to individual cDNA molecules was performed. Via MiXCR, TCRdb re-called the 5' RACE reads, giving one row per CDR3 protein. The repertoire holds around 23,000 distinct CDR3 sequences, with around 4.5% as singletons. V lost 7 bases and J lost 7; bases outside the gene matches: 8. Germline loops: CDR1 MNHEY, CDR2 SMNVEV (reference sequence). CDR3 size: 15 residues. Overall study findings and caveats: Reliance on VDJdb matching favored anti-spike CD8 responses; private and CD4 specificities were missed.

The chain recombines TRBV27 with TRBJ2-1; 12 positions agree with TRBD2. Input material: whole blood. This receptor was taken from an adult who was a healthcare worker with PCR-confirmed SARS-CoV-2 infection or an uninfected control (not recorded which). The CDR3 coding sequence is TGTGCCAGCACCCGGGGGACTAGCGGGCAGAATGAGCAGTTCTTC. Residues: CASTRGTSGQNEQFF.